This T cell receptor beta chain emerged from a study of T-cell reconstitution after alpha-beta-depleted transplantation in children. Construction of the TCRbeta library involved unique molecular identifiers. Each CDR3 protein gets one entry after TCRdb re-called the PCR reads with MiXCR. The repertoire has about 610,000 distinct CDR3 sequences, roughly 10% of them found once; the top ten carry around 4%. This clonotype was seen more than once but under ten times. CDR1 and CDR2 (germline): SGHRS, YFSETQ. This CDR3 comprises 14 residues. V was pared by 0 bases and J by 2 bases, with 6 bases between. The specimen comprised PBMCs from the stem cell graft donor, sampled from the stem cell graft. This receptor was taken from a human donor who donated a stem cell graft to a child with acute myeloid leukemia. V and J are TRBV5-1 and TRBJ1-3; D gene ambiguous. The CDR3 reads CASSLDVTGNTIYF. CDR3 DNA sequence: TGCGCCAGCAGCTTGGATGTGACTGGAAACACCATATATTTT.